A selection of T cell receptor beta chains follows, all from one sample in a study of blood T cell repertoires in COVID-19. Only in-frame clones appear in the TCRdb table, and some are missing; sequencing was by immunoSEQ multiplex PCR. The data show just over 150,000 clones, 75% to 90% seen once. The source material was peripheral blood. These receptors all stem from a woman aged 40 to 50 with acute or convalescent COVID-19. Both conserved end residues are part of each CDR3. A D gene is named only where the DNA matches it firmly. Some rows have no size entry. The others give once, few or many, or a class for an expanded clone.

D	V	size	J	DNA	CDR3
TRBD2	TRBV29-1	once	TRBJ2-7	TGCAGCGTTGATTCCGGGACTAGCGGGGATCCCTACGAGCAGTACTTC	CSVDSGTSGDPYEQYF
NA	TRBV24-1	NA	TRBJ2-7	TGTGCCACCAGTGGGAATCCCCTTGCCGGACACTCCGAGCAGTACTTC	CATSGNPLAGHSEQYF
NA	TRBV27	NA	TRBJ2-7	TGTGCCAGCAGTTTGAGCGGAGTCTACGAGCAGTACTTC	CASSLSGVYEQYF
TRBD1	TRBV2	NA	TRBJ2-7	TGTGCCAGCACTGCGACAGGGACCGGCGGAGGAGGGCAGTACTTC	CASTATGTGGGGQYF
NA	TRBV5-8	NA	TRBJ1-1	TGTGCCAGCAGCTTGCGCTCGGACATAGCCACTGAAGCTTTCTTT	CASSLRSDIATEAFF
TRBD1	TRBV30	NA	TRBJ1-1	TGTGCCTGGGAGGGACTTACAGGGGGTGGCACTGAAGCTTTCTTT	CAWEGLTGGGTEAFF
NA	TRBV11-3	NA	TRBJ2-7	TGTGCCAGCAGCTTAGTCCCCTCCCCCAGCGAGCAGTACTTC	CASSLVPSPSEQYF
NA	TRBV30	once	TRBJ1-1	TGTGCCTGGAGTGGGCTGGTGAACACTGAAGCTTTCTTT	CAWSGLVNTEAFF
TRBD2	TRBV7-2	NA	TRBJ2-3	TGTGCCAGCAGCTTAGTGGGTGCTAGCGGGAGCACAGATACGCAGTATTTT	CASSLVGASGSTDTQYF
NA	TRBV7-3	NA	TRBJ2-1	TGTGCCAGCAGCTTAGGTGCGGAGACAGTTCCCTCCTACAATGAGCAGTTCTTC	CASSLGAETVPSYNEQFF
NA	TRBV5-6	NA	TRBJ1-5	TGTGCCAGCAGCTTGGGAGGGTCGGGACACAATCAGCCCCAGCATTTT	CASSLGGSGHNQPQHF
NA	TRBV11-2	once	TRBJ2-2	TGTGCCAGCAGCTTAGATTATACCGGGGAGCTGTTTTTT	CASSLDYTGELFF
TRBD1	TRBV3-1/TRBV3-2	NA	TRBJ1-6	TGTGCCAGCAGCCACGGGACAGGGAACAATTCACCCCTCCACTTT	CASSHGTGNNSPLHF
TRBD1	TRBV27	NA	TRBJ2-2	TGTGCCAGCAGTTCCCAATTTGTTCAGGGGGCGGGCGGGGAGCTGTTTTTT	CASSSQFVQGAGGELFF
NA	TRBV19	NA	TRBJ1-4	TGTGCCAGTAGAGTCAGTGTGAATAATGAAAAACTGTTTTTT	CASRVSVNNEKLFF
TRBD1	TRBV27	NA	TRBJ1-5	TGTGCCAGCAGTTTATCGATGTTCGAGACAGGGTCCCAGCCCCAGCATTTT	CASSLSMFETGSQPQHF
NA	TRBV7-9	NA	TRBJ2-7	TGTGCCAGCAGCTTAGTTTCCCTCTCCTACGAGCAGTACTTC	CASSLVSLSYEQYF
TRBD1	TRBV7-9	few	TRBJ2-7	TGTGCCAGCGTCCGGGACAGGGGGTACGAGCAGTACTTC	CASVRDRGYEQYF
NA	TRBV5-1	once	TRBJ2-3	TGCGCCAGCCAAAGCACAGATACGCAGTATTTT	CASQSTDTQYF
TRBD1	TRBV27	NA	TRBJ2-7	TGTGCCATTAGACAGGGGGCGGCTTACGAGCAGTACTTC	CAIRQGAAYEQYF
NA	TRBV18	NA	TRBJ2-3	TGTGCCAGCTCACCCATTCCAGATACGCAGTATTTT	CASSPIPDTQYF
TRBD2	TRBV5-1	NA	TRBJ2-6	TGCGCCAGCAGCCCGAGCCCTAGCGGGAGCTCTGGGGCCAACGTCCTGACTTTC	CASSPSPSGSSGANVLTF
NA	TRBV12-3/TRBV12-4	NA	TRBJ2-7	TGTGCCAGCAGTTTAGTCCAGTACGAGCAGTACTTC	CASSLVQYEQYF
TRBD1	TRBV10-3	NA	TRBJ1-6	TGTGCCATCAGTGAGGACAGGGGGAAACCCCTCCACTTT	CAISEDRGKPLHF
TRBD1	TRBV13	NA	TRBJ2-2	TGTGCCAGCAGCTTAGTGGCACAGGGGGCGAACACCGGGGAGCTGTTTTTT	CASSLVAQGANTGELFF
TRBD2	TRBV27	once	TRBJ2-7	TGTGCCAGCAGTTTAGGGGTCCCGGGACTAGCGGGAGCCCGTACCTCTTCCTACGAGCAGTACTTC	CASSLGVPGLAGARTSSYEQYF
TRBD1	TRBV7-9	NA	TRBJ2-1	TGTGCCAGCAGCTTAGGGCACAGGGGTCACACACAGGATGAGCAGTTCTTC	CASSLGHRGHTQDEQFF
NA	TRBV9	NA	TRBJ2-3	TGTGCCAGCAGCGAAGAGCGGGGCACAGATACGCAGTATTTT	CASSEERGTDTQYF
TRBD1	TRBV6-1	NA	TRBJ1-1	TGTGCCAGCAGTGAACGAACAGGGGGCACTGAAGCTTTCTTT	CASSERTGGTEAFF
NA	TRBV10-3	once	TRBJ2-7	TGTGCCATCAGTGATAAGGGAGGCTACGAGCAGTACTTC	CAISDKGGYEQYF
TRBD1	TRBV19	NA	TRBJ2-6	TGTGCCAGTAGTATTATTGGACAGGGGTCTGGGGCCAACGTCCTGACTTTC	CASSIIGQGSGANVLTF
TRBD1	TRBV29-1	NA	TRBJ2-5	TGCAGCGTCGAGAGCCGGGACAGTCCGACCCAGTACTTC	CSVESRDSPTQYF
NA	TRBV6-6	NA	TRBJ1-6	TGTGCCAGCAGCCCCCTGGGGGCAGAATCACCCCTCCACTTT	CASSPLGAESPLHF
NA	TRBV27	NA	TRBJ1-1	TGTGCCAGCTGGAGTTACGACCAGAACACTGAAGCTTTCTTT	CASWSYDQNTEAFF
NA	TRBV4-1	NA	TRBJ2-1	TGCGCCAGCAGCCAAGGTAAGGGGATCCGGACATACAATGAGCAGTTCTTC	CASSQGKGIRTYNEQFF
NA	TRBV7-6	NA	TRBJ1-5	TGTGCCAGCAGCTTAAGGGCGGGGGCAAATCAGCCCCAGCATTTT	CASSLRAGANQPQHF
NA	TRBV9	NA	TRBJ2-4	TGTGCCAGCAGCGTAGGAGGGGTTCGCCAGGGGATGGCCAAAAACATTCAGTACTTC	CASSVGGVRQGMAKNIQYF
NA	TRBV11-2	NA	TRBJ2-6	TGTGCCAGCAGCTTAGATCCCCTGGGCAGGGCCTCTGGGGCCAACGTCCTGACTTTC	CASSLDPLGRASGANVLTF
NA	TRBV7-2	NA	TRBJ1-5	TGTGCCAGCAGCGGGGCAGGGTACAATCAGCCCCAGCATTTT	CASSGAGYNQPQHF
NA	TRBV6-5	NA	TRBJ1-6	TGTGCCAGCGGTCGGACAGCAAATTCACCCCTCCACTTT	CASGRTANSPLHF
TRBD2	TRBV11-2	NA	TRBJ2-3	TGTGCCAGCAGCTTAGCAAGACTAGCGGGCACAGATACGCAGTATTTT	CASSLARLAGTDTQYF
NA	TRBV18	NA	TRBJ2-3	TGTGCCAGCTCACCGGGGGACACGGGCACAGATACGCAGTATTTT	CASSPGDTGTDTQYF
TRBD1	TRBV4-1	NA	TRBJ2-7	TGCGCCAGCAGCCAACCCATTAGGACAGGGAGGTACGAGCAGTACTTC	CASSQPIRTGRYEQYF
TRBD2	TRBV6-4	NA	TRBJ2-7	TGTGCCAGCAGTGAGCAGCGGGAGGGGTACGAGCAGTACTTC	CASSEQREGYEQYF
TRBD1	TRBV5-6	NA	TRBJ2-7	TGTGCCAGCAGCTTAACAGGGGCCTACGAGCAGTACTTC	CASSLTGAYEQYF
NA	TRBV5-1	NA	TRBJ2-1	TGCGCCAGCAGCGCTATGTCGAGTGGCGGGGACAATGAGCAGTTCTTC	CASSAMSSGGDNEQFF
TRBD2	TRBV5-6	NA	TRBJ2-3	TGTGCCAGCCAAGCGGGAGCTTCCACAGATACGCAGTATTTT	CASQAGASTDTQYF
NA	TRBV9	NA	TRBJ1-4	TGTGCCAGCAGCGTAGGAACGGGGGTAGAGGCTAATGAAAAACTGTTTTTT	CASSVGTGVEANEKLFF
NA	TRBV6-2/TRBV6-3	once	TRBJ2-7	TGTGCCAGCAGTTACTCGAGGCCGGGGAACGAGCAGTACTTC	CASSYSRPGNEQYF
NA	TRBV5-1	NA	TRBJ1-2	TGCGCCAGCAGCTTGGTTCAGGCCAACTATGGCTACACCTTC	CASSLVQANYGYTF
TRBD2	TRBV19	NA	TRBJ2-1	TGTGCCAGTAGTATCCTGCGGAAGGGCCGGGGGGTGAGCAATGAGCAGTTCTTC	CASSILRKGRGVSNEQFF
TRBD1	TRBV9	NA	TRBJ1-3	TGTGCCAGCAGCGTTGGGACAGGGGGCGCGGGTGGAAACACCATATATTTT	CASSVGTGGAGGNTIYF
TRBD1	TRBV29-1	NA	TRBJ2-1	TGCAGCGCTTCCCCCGGACAGGGGACTGAGCAGTTCTTC	CSASPGQGTEQFF
NA	TRBV7-3	NA	TRBJ2-4	TGTGCCAGCAGCCCTAATGGCGCAGGGGAAAACATTCAGTACTTC	CASSPNGAGENIQYF
NA	TRBV21-1	few	TRBJ1-5	TGTGCCAGCAGCACCCGACAGGGCGGGAATCAGCCCCAGCATTTT	CASSTRQGGNQPQHF
TRBD1	TRBV19	NA	TRBJ2-7	TGTGCCAGTAGGGACAGGGCTTCCTACGAGCAGTACTTC	CASRDRASYEQYF
TRBD2	TRBV29-1	once	TRBJ2-7	TGCAGCGTTGCCCGCGGGGGATCGGCCTACGAGCAGTACTTC	CSVARGGSAYEQYF